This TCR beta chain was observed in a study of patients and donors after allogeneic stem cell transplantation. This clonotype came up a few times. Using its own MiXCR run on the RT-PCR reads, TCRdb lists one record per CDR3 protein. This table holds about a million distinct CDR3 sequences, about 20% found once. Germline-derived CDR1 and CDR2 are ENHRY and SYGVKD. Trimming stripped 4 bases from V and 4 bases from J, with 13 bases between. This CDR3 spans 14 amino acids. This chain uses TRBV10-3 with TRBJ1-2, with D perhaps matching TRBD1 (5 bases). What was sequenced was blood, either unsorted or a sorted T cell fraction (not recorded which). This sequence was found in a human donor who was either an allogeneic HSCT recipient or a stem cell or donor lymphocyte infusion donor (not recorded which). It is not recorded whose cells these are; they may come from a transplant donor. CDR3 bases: TGTGCCATCAGTGGACGGGACGGGAGCTATGGCTACACCTTC. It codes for CAISGRDGSYGYTF.